The rows below give T cell receptor beta chains drawn from one sample of a study of blood T cell repertoires in COVID-19. The protocol was immunoSEQ multiplex PCR, while the TCRdb copy is restricted to in-frame clones and leaves out a portion. The data hold some 270,000 clones, with around 81% observed a single time. The source material was PBMCs or T cells enriched from blood (not recorded which). The receptors shown here come from a man aged 50 to 60 who had recovered from COVID-19. The CDR3 runs from the conserved cysteine through the conserved F or W. A D gene is named only where the DNA matches it firmly. Clone size, where shown, is once, few, many, or a class for clones that have expanded.

>NA|TRBJ2-1|TRBV10-3|TRBD2
CAISLGLAGANEQFF
TGTGCCATCAGTTTAGGGCTAGCGGGGGCGAATGAGCAGTTCTTC
>NA|TRBJ2-1|TRBV6-1|TRBD2
CASSEWASGRKVEQFF
TGTGCCAGCAGTGAATGGGCTAGCGGGAGGAAAGTTGAGCAGTTCTTC
>NA|TRBJ2-7|TRBV19|NA
CASSISAGTVGGYEQYF
TGTGCCAGTAGTATATCCGCTGGGACAGTGGGGGGCTACGAGCAGTACTTC
>once|TRBJ2-5|TRBV11-3|TRBD2
CASSRWNTEIAGAETQYF
TGTGCCAGCAGCAGATGGAATACAGAGATAGCGGGAGCGGAGACCCAGTACTTC
>NA|TRBJ2-7|TRBV5-1|NA
CASSLWAQGAYEQYF
TGCGCCAGCAGCTTGTGGGCTCAAGGGGCTTACGAGCAGTACTTC
>NA|TRBJ2-1|TRBV2|NA
CASSEFGYNEQFF
TGTGCCAGCAGTGAATTCGGGTACAATGAGCAGTTCTTC
>NA|TRBJ1-6|TRBV19|TRBD1
CATGTGVNSPLHF
TGTGCCACCGGGACAGGGGTCAATTCACCCCTCCACTTT
>NA|TRBJ1-1|TRBV30|TRBD1
CAWRGTGLNAEAFF
TGTGCCTGGAGGGGGACAGGACTGAATGCTGAAGCTTTCTTT
>NA|TRBJ1-3|TRBV9|NA
CASSVVDGNTIYF
TGTGCCAGCAGCGTAGTAGATGGAAACACCATATATTTT
>NA|TRBJ2-3|TRBV5-6|TRBD2
CASSSSKPGLAPRDTQYF
TGTGCCAGCAGCTCTAGTAAACCGGGACTAGCGCCCAGAGATACGCAGTATTTT
>few|TRBJ1-3|TRBV27|TRBD1
CATGPTGVRISGNTIYF
TGTGCCACGGGCCCTACAGGGGTCCGGATCTCTGGAAACACCATATATTTT
>NA|TRBJ2-2|TRBV12-3/TRBV12-4|NA
CASSLLRELFF
TGTGCCAGCAGCCTCCTCCGGGAGCTGTTTTTT
>NA|TRBJ1-1|TRBV10-3|NA
CAINAGMNTEAFF
TGTGCCATCAATGCGGGGATGAACACTGAAGCTTTCTTT
>NA|TRBJ1-5|TRBV28|TRBD1
CASTTNRGQPQHF
TGTGCCAGCACCACAAACAGGGGCCAGCCCCAGCATTTT
>NA|TRBJ1-2|TRBV6-6|NA
CASSNKAGTLGGYTF
TGTGCCAGCAGTAACAAAGCAGGGACTCTAGGGGGCTACACCTTC
>NA|TRBJ2-1|TRBV7-9|TRBD1
CASSLSRVGGPPPFF
TGTGCCAGCAGCTTAAGTCGGGTAGGGGGCCCCCCTCCGTTCTTC
>NA|TRBJ2-2|TRBV24-1|TRBD1
CATSDPPGQGAINTGELFF
TGTGCCACCAGTGACCCTCCGGGACAGGGTGCGATAAACACCGGGGAGCTGTTTTTT
>NA|TRBJ1-1|TRBV5-5|TRBD1
CASSSEGATEAFF
TGTGCCAGCAGCTCCGAGGGGGCCACTGAAGCTTTCTTT
>few|TRBJ1-1|TRBV6-5|NA
CASSRLGANTEAFF
TGTGCCAGCAGTCGACTAGGGGCGAACACTGAAGCTTTCTTT
>NA|TRBJ2-7|TRBV15|NA
CATSIGSAEDSYEQYF
TGTGCCACCAGCATTGGTTCCGCGGAGGATTCCTACGAGCAGTACTTC
>NA|TRBJ2-7|TRBV29-1|TRBD1
CSAEDRQGRHEQYF
TGCAGCGCGGAGGATCGACAGGGGCGGCACGAGCAGTACTTC
>few|TRBJ2-7|TRBV5-1|TRBD1
CASRGQGAYEQYF
TGCGCCAGCCGGGGACAGGGGGCCTACGAGCAGTACTTC
>once|TRBJ2-5|TRBV14|TRBD2
CASSYYAGGLPYF
TGTGCCAGCAGCTATTACGCCGGGGGACTACCGTACTTC
>many|TRBJ2-5|TRBV27|NA
CASGEQRIQTQYF
TGTGCCAGCGGCGAGCAGCGCATTCAGACCCAGTACTTC
>NA|TRBJ1-3|TRBV12-3/TRBV12-4|NA
CASRPGGNTIYF
TGTGCCAGCAGACCAGGGGGAAACACCATATATTTT
>few|TRBJ2-7|TRBV10-2|TRBD1
CASSESRGTGRYEQYF
TGCGCCAGCAGTGAGTCTCGGGGGACAGGGCGGTACGAGCAGTACTTC
>NA|TRBJ1-1|TRBV12-5|NA
CASGSGVQNTEAFF
TGTGCTAGTGGTTCCGGGGTCCAGAACACTGAAGCTTTCTTT
>NA|TRBJ2-1|TRBV7-2|TRBD2
CASSLGRERGAIRRNEQFF
TGTGCCAGCAGCTTAGGACGCGAGCGGGGGGCTATACGCCGAAATGAGCAGTTCTTC
>NA|TRBJ1-5|TRBV19|NA
CASSIAGRDQPQHF
TGTGCCAGTAGTATTGCGGGGCGCGATCAGCCCCAGCATTTT
>once|TRBJ1-4|TRBV6-5|TRBD1
CASSRTRQGLLFF
TGTGCCAGCAGTAGAACTCGACAGGGTTTGCTGTTTTTT
>NA|TRBJ2-7|TRBV7-8|TRBD1
CASSPNMGTESYEQYF
TGTGCCAGCAGCCCAAACATGGGGACAGAGTCCTACGAGCAGTACTTC
>NA|TRBJ1-2|TRBV19|NA
CASSIAEGRYGYTF
TGTGCCAGTAGTATAGCGGAGGGGCGATATGGCTACACCTTC
>few|TRBJ2-7|TRBV7-9|TRBD1
CASSFYRGSEQYF
TGTGCCAGCAGTTTCTACAGGGGGTCCGAGCAGTACTTC
>NA|TRBJ1-5|TRBV5-1|NA
CASSLEAGRNQPQHF
TGCGCCAGCAGCTTGGAAGCGGGTCGCAATCAGCCCCAGCATTTT
>NA|TRBJ1-5|TRBV2|TRBD1
CASDQKQGAEGQPQHF
TGTGCCAGCGACCAGAAACAGGGGGCGGAGGGACAGCCCCAGCATTTT
>NA|TRBJ2-7|TRBV29-1|TRBD2
CSVEEVGRGGVYEQYF
TGCAGCGTTGAAGAGGTGGGGCGGGGGGGAGTCTACGAGCAGTACTTC
>NA|TRBJ1-2|TRBV5-1|NA
CASSSTDPLLGYTF
TGCGCCAGCAGCTCGACAGACCCACTTCTTGGCTACACCTTC
>NA|TRBJ2-1|TRBV7-9|NA
CASSLRTPNEQFF
TGTGCCAGCAGCTTAAGGACTCCCAATGAGCAGTTCTTC
>once|TRBJ1-4|TRBV14|TRBD1
CASSQRQGNEKLFF
TGTGCCAGCAGCCAGCGACAGGGTAATGAAAAACTGTTTTTT
>NA|TRBJ1-1|TRBV2|NA
CASSARENTEAFF
TGTGCCAGCAGTGCCCGGGAGAACACTGAAGCTTTCTTT
>NA|TRBJ1-2|TRBV3-1/TRBV3-2|TRBD1
CASSRRTGTNGYTF
TGTGCCAGCAGCCGACGGACAGGGACGAATGGCTACACCTTC
>NA|TRBJ1-6|TRBV7-9|TRBD1
CASRARDSNSPLHF
TGTGCCAGCAGAGCCCGGGACAGCAATTCACCCCTCCACTTT
>NA|TRBJ2-3|TRBV19|TRBD2
CASSIPLAGGRDTQYF
TGTGCCAGTAGTATCCCACTAGCGGGGGGGCGCGATACGCAGTATTTT
>NA|TRBJ2-1|TRBV5-1|TRBD2
CASSLEGGLNEQFF
TGCGCCAGCAGCTTGGAGGGAGGGTTAAATGAGCAGTTCTTC
>NA|TRBJ2-3|TRBV19|TRBD2
CASSRPRGLAGPDTQYF
TGTGCCAGTAGCCGACCTAGAGGACTAGCGGGGCCAGATACGCAGTATTTT
>NA|TRBJ1-1|TRBV7-9|TRBD1
CASSSGQGMMTEAFF
TGTGCCAGCAGCTCGGGACAGGGTATGATGACTGAAGCTTTCTTT
>NA|TRBJ2-6|TRBV30|NA
CAWSIWGPGANVLTF
TGTGCCTGGAGTATTTGGGGGCCTGGGGCCAACGTCCTGACTTTC
>NA|TRBJ2-1|TRBV5-6|TRBD2
CAGSFTSGGPSSYNEQFF
TGTGCCGGCTCCTTTACTAGCGGGGGCCCCAGCTCCTACAATGAGCAGTTCTTC
>NA|TRBJ1-5|TRBV4-1|NA
CASSLQQGLGNQPQHF
TGCGCCAGCAGCCTTCAACAGGGTTTGGGCAATCAGCCCCAGCATTTT
>NA|TRBJ2-5|TRBV15|NA
CATSRDSRGDQETQYF
TGTGCCACCAGCAGAGATTCCAGGGGAGACCAAGAGACCCAGTACTTC
>NA|TRBJ1-1|TRBV6-5|TRBD1
CACSDRGFTEAFF
TGTGCCTGCTCGGACAGGGGATTTACTGAAGCTTTCTTT
>NA|TRBJ2-7|TRBV5-1|TRBD2
CASSSALAGATYEQYF
TGCGCCAGCAGCTCGGCCCTAGCGGGCGCTACCTACGAGCAGTACTTC
>NA|TRBJ2-2|TRBV6-2/TRBV6-3|TRBD2
CASSHRSGRVDTGELFF
TGTGCCAGCAGTCACCGTAGCGGGAGAGTGGACACCGGGGAGCTGTTTTTT
>NA|TRBJ2-5|TRBV10-1|TRBD1
CASSGGQDQETQYF
TGCGCCAGCAGTGGTGGACAGGACCAAGAGACCCAGTACTTC